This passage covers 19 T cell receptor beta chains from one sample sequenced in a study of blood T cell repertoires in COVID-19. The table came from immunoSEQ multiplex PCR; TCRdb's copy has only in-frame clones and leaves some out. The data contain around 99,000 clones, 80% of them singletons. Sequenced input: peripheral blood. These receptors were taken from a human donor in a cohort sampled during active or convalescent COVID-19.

In nucleotides, the CDR3 is TGTGCCAGCAGGGTACTTTCCGGGATACAAGAGACCCAGTACTTC. Protein sequence: CASRVLSGIQETQYF. This rearrangement joins TRBV27 to TRBJ2-5; TRBD2 might be the D (5 bases). V was clipped by 6 bases and J by 2 bases, with 16 bases between them. The V gene's germline CDR1 is MNHEY and CDR2 SMNVEV (reference sequence). The CDR3 runs to 15 residues.

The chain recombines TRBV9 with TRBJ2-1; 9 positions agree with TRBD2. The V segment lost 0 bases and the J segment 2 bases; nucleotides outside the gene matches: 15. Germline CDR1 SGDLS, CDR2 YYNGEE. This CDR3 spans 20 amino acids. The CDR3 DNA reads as TGTGCCAGCAGCGTAGATGTTGGAAGCGGGAGGATCTCGGCCTACAATGAGCAGTTCTTC. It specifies CASSVDVGSGRISAYNEQFF.

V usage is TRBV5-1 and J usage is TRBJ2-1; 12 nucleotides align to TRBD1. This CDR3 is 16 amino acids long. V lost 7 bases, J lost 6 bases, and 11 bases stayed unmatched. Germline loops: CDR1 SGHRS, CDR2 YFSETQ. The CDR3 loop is CASGPTGTGGPNEQFF. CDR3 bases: TGCGCCAGCGGACCAACCGGGACAGGGGGCCCCAATGAGCAGTTCTTC.

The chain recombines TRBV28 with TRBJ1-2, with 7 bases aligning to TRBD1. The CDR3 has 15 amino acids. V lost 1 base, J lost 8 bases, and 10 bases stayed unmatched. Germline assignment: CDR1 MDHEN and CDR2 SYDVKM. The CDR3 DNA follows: TGTGCCAGCAGTTTATCCCCGGGACAGCCCCTAGGCTACACCTTC. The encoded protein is CASSLSPGQPLGYTF.

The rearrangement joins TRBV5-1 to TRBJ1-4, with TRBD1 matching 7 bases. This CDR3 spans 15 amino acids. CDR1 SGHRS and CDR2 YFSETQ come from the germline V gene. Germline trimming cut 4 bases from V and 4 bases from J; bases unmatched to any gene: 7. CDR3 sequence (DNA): TGCGCCAGCAGCACTGGACAGGCGATTAATGAAAAACTGTTTTTT. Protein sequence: CASSTGQAINEKLFF.

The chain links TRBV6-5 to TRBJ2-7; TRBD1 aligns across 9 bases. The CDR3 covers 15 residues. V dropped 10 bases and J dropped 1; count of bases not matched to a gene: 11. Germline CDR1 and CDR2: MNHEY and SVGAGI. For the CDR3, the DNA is TGTGCCACCCATATATCGGGACAGGGATCCTACGAGCAGTACTTC. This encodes CATHISGQGSYEQYF.

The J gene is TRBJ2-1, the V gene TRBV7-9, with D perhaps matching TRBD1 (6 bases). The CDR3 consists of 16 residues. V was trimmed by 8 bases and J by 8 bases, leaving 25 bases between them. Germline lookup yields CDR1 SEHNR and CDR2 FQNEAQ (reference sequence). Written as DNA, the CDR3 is TGTGCCAGCGGAATCACAGGGTCGGAGTTAACGGATGAGCAGTTCTTC. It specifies CASGITGSELTDEQFF.

The CDR3 sequence: CASRNSGLSNQPQHF. The CDR3, as DNA: TGTGCCAGCAGAAATTCAGGGTTGAGCAATCAGCCCCAGCATTTT. The chain carries TRBV6-5 and TRBJ1-5, with D maybe TRBD1 (5 bases). From germline, CDR1 is MNHEY and CDR2 SVGAGI. Trimming stripped 6 bases from V and 1 base from J, with 13 bases between. CDR3 size: 15 residues.

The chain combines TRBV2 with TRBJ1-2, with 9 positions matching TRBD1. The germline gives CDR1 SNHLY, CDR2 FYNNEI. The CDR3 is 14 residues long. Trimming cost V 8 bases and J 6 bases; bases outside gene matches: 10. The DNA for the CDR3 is TGTGCCAGCGATCCGGGACAGGGACCGAATGGCTACACCTTC. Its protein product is CASDPGQGPNGYTF.

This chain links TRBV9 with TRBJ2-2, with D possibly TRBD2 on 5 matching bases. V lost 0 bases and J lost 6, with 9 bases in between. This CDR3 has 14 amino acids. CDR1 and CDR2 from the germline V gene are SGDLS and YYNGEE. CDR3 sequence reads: CASSVGPRAGELFF. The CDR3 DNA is TGTGCCAGCAGCGTAGGGCCGAGGGCCGGGGAGCTGTTTTTT.

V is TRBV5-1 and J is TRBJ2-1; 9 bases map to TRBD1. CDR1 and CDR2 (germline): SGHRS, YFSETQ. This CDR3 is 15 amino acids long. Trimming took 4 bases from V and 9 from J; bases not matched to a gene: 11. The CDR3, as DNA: TGCGCCAGCAGCGAAACAGGGGGCGCGGGATCTGAGCAGTTCTTC. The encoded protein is CASSETGGAGSEQFF.

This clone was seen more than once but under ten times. The CDR3 spells CASSVGSGLEQFF. In nucleotides, the CDR3 is TGTGCCAGCAGTGTGGGGTCGGGATTGGAGCAGTTCTTC. The J gene is TRBJ2-1, the V gene TRBV2; possible D gene TRBD2, 5 bases. The CDR3 is 13 residues long. Trimming pared 4 bases from V and 10 bases from J, leaving 14 bases between. Germline assignment: CDR1 SNHLY and CDR2 FYNNEI.

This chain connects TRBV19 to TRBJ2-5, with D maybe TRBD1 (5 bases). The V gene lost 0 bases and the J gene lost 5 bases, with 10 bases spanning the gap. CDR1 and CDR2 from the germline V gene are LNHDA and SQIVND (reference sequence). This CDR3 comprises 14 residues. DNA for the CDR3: TGTGCCAGTAGTATAGATCTCAGGGTGGAGACCCAGTACTTC. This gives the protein CASSIDLRVETQYF.

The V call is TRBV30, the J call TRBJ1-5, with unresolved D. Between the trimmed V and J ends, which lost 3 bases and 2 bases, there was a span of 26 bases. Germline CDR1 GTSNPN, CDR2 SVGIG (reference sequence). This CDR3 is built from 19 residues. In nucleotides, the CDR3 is TGTGCCTGGAGGCCCCCCGAGGGAACGTGGGTCAGAGGCAATCAGCCCCAGCATTTT. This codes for CAWRPPEGTWVRGNQPQHF.

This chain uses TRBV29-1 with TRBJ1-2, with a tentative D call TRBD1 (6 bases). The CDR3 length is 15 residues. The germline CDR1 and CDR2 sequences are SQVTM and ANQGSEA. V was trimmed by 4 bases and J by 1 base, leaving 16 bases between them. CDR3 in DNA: TGCAGCGTTGCAACCGCCGGGACACTTAACTATGGCTACACCTTC. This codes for CSVATAGTLNYGYTF.

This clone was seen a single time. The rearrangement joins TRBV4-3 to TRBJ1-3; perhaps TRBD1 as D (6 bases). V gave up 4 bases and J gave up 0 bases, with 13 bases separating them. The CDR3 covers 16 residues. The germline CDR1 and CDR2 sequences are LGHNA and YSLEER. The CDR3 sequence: CASSRDGQSSGNTIYF. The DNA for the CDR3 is TGCGCCAGCAGCCGAGACGGACAGAGCTCTGGAAACACCATATATTTT.

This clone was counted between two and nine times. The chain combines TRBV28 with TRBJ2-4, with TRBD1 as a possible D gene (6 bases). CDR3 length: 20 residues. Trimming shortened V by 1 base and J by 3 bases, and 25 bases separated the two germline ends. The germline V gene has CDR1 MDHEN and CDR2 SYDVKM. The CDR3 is CASSLFHQPQGMVGKNIQYF. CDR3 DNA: TGTGCCAGCAGTTTATTCCACCAACCACAGGGAATGGTAGGCAAAAACATTCAGTACTTC.

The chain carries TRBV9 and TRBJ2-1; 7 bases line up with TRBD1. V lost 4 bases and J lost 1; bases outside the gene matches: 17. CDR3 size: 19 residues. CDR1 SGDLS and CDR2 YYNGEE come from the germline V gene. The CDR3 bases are TGTGCCAGCAGCCCCCGAACTTGGGGGAGCAGGGGGTCCTACAATGAGCAGTTCTTC. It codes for CASSPRTWGSRGSYNEQFF.

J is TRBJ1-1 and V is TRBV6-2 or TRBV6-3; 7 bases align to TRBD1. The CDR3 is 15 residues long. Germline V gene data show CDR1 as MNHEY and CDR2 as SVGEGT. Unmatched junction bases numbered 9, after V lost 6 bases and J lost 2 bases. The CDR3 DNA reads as TGTGCCAGCAGCCGGTCGGGACAGATAAACACTGAAGCTTTCTTT. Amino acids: CASSRSGQINTEAFF.